The 21 T cell receptor beta chains presented below share a single source sample, sequenced in a study of OX40 agonist ivuxolimab in advanced cancers. Receptor amplification or capture employed the immunoSEQ multiplex PCR assay. TCRdb stores this immuneACCESS table with in-frame sequences only. Part of the clones is absent; in the studies checked, under half of the shortfall reflects unresolved V genes, and no reason is known for the rest. In all, the sample holds under 55,000 clones, and approximately 92% of those were seen once. The ten most abundant clones make up approximately 25% of the sample. Specimen: CD4+ or CD8+ T cells sorted from blood, collected in a trial of the OX40 agonist ivuxolimab. Receptors originate from an adult with an advanced solid tumor such as melanoma, head and neck, liver or kidney cancer.

This sequence joins TRBV5-4 and TRBJ1-2; TRBD1 might be the D (5 bases). Germline loops: CDR1 SGHNT, CDR2 YYREEE (reference sequence). V dropped 3 bases and J dropped 8 bases, with 11 bases sitting between them. The CDR3 spans 12 residues. In DNA, the CDR3 is TGTGCCAGCAGCTCGGGGCTTTGGGGCTACACCTTC. It is translated as CASSSGLWGYTF.

The V and J genes are TRBV28 and TRBJ1-1; 9 bases line up with TRBD1. The J segment lost 10 bases and the V segment lost 7 bases, leaving 10 bases of the junction unmatched. Germline assignment: CDR1 MDHEN and CDR2 SYDVKM. The CDR3 loop spans 13 amino acids. In DNA form, the CDR3 reads TGTGCCAGCACCAAAACAGGGGGCGAGGGAGCTTTCTTT. Its protein is CASTKTGGEGAFF. Looking up the rest from reference TRBV28 and TRBJ1-1 gives the full variable domain: DVKVTQSSRYLVKRTGEKVFLECVQDMDHENMFWYRQDPGLGLRLIYFSYDVKMKEKGDIPEGYSVSREKKERFSLILESASTNQTSMYLCASTKTGGEGAFFGQGTRLTVV.

The chain uses TRBV19 and TRBJ2-1; D remains ambiguous. Germline V gives CDR1 LNHDA, CDR2 SQIVND (reference sequence). The CDR3 totals 12 residues. V was cut by 5 bases and J by 9 bases, with 11 bases left in between. CDR3 region: CASSPGFGEQFF. Here the CDR3 DNA reads TGTGCCAGTAGTCCCGGCTTTGGTGAGCAGTTCTTC.

The chain combines TRBV28 with TRBJ1-1; D remains unclear. Per germline, CDR1 MDHEN and CDR2 SYDVKM. Trimming stripped 6 bases from V and 8 bases from J, with 19 bases between. The CDR3 runs 14 residues. This chain's CDR3 is CASRGIWASDEAFF. The CDR3 DNA follows: TGTGCCAGCAGGGGAATATGGGCGTCCGACGAAGCTTTCTTT.

This chain uses TRBV27 with TRBJ2-6; D tentatively fits TRBD1 or TRBD2 (5 bases each). The ends were cut back, 7 bases at V and 2 bases at J, with 12 bases in the middle. Per the germline V gene, CDR1 is MNHEY and CDR2 is SMNVEV (reference sequence). There are 15 residues in the CDR3. The CDR3 coding sequence is TGTGCCAGCACCCGAGGGACGGCTGGGGCCAACGTCCTGACTTTC. This translates into CASTRGTAGANVLTF.

The V and J genes are TRBV27 and TRBJ2-7; TRBD1 matches at 8 bases. The CDR3 has 16 residues. J lost 2 bases, V lost 6 bases, and 12 bases had no gene match. Looked up from germline, CDR1 is MNHEY and CDR2 is SMNVEV (reference sequence). CDR3 loop: CASSPYLGTGPYEQYF. CDR3 sequence (DNA): TGTGCCAGCAGCCCTTACCTCGGGACAGGTCCCTACGAGCAGTACTTC.

The gene calls are TRBV4-3 and TRBJ2-7, with D possibly being TRBD1 or TRBD2 (5 bases each). Germline values: CDR1 LGHNA, CDR2 YSLEER. This CDR3 contains 17 residues. V lost 4 bases and J 3 bases, leaving 22 bases between the germline ends. The CDR3 nucleotides read TGCGCCAGCAGCCTTGGGGGTGATAAGGTGCGGAACTACGAGCAGTACTTC. Amino acids: CASSLGGDKVRNYEQYF.

This chain links TRBV7-9 with TRBJ1-2; a weak D match, TRBD1 (5 bases). From germline, CDR1 is SEHNR and CDR2 FQNEAQ (reference sequence). Trimming left V 5 bases short and J 6 bases short, with 16 bases between. This CDR3 comprises 14 residues. The CDR3 reads CASSGGTLADGYTF. DNA for the CDR3: TGTGCCAGCAGCGGAGGGACTCTGGCAGATGGCTACACCTTC.

This chain joins TRBV19 and TRBJ2-2; no clear D gene. Trimming cost V 4 bases and J 3 bases, with 15 bases left between them. Germline CDR1 reads LNHDA; CDR2 reads SQIVND (reference sequence). The CDR3 runs 16 residues. The CDR3 protein is CASSNIRHADTGELFF. The CDR3 nucleotides read TGTGCCAGTAGTAATATTAGACACGCGGACACCGGGGAGCTGTTTTTT.

The chain couples TRBV19 to TRBJ1-4; 7 bases are shared with TRBD1. Trimming cost V 9 bases and J 4 bases; bases outside gene matches: 11. The length of the CDR3 is 15 residues. Germline-derived CDR1 and CDR2 are LNHDA and SQIVND (reference sequence). This CDR3 is CASRQPGQLNEKLFF. CDR3 coding DNA: TGTGCCAGCAGACAACCGGGACAGCTTAATGAAAAACTGTTTTTT.

In its sample, this clone was seen a few times. The chain recombines TRBV9 with TRBJ2-3; D not certain. Germline lookup yields CDR1 SGDLS and CDR2 YYNGEE. V gave up 4 bases and J gave up 0 bases, with 15 bases separating them. The length of the CDR3 is 16 residues. CDR3 DNA: TGTGCCAGCAGCCCGACTTCCCGTCTTAGCACAGATACGCAGTATTTT. Translated, it gives CASSPTSRLSTDTQYF.

This rearrangement joins TRBV5-6 to TRBJ1-2, with D unclear. CDR1 is SGHDT and CDR2 is YYEEEE in the germline V gene. V lost 4 bases to trimming and J lost 4 bases, with 17 bases between them. The CDR3 runs 15 residues. DNA of the CDR3: TGTGCCAGCAGCCAGCAAACCGGGAGTTCCTATGGCTACACCTTC. It codes for CASSQQTGSSYGYTF.

The J gene is TRBJ2-5, the V gene TRBV15; 11 positions agree with TRBD2. V lost 0 bases to trimming and J lost 2 bases; unmatched junction nucleotides: 17. Germline assignment: CDR1 LNHNV and CDR2 YYDKDF (reference sequence). The length of the CDR3 is 21 residues. CDR3 loop: CATSREGSSGRIIEGQETQYF. Written as DNA, the CDR3 is TGTGCCACCAGCAGAGAAGGTTCTAGCGGGAGGATCATCGAAGGACAAGAGACCCAGTACTTC.

The rearrangement joins TRBV13 to TRBJ1-2, with TRBD1 matching 8 bases. The CDR3 is made up of 13 amino acids. Germline trimming cut 4 bases from V and 5 bases from J; bases unmatched to any gene: 3. Germline V lookup: CDR1 PRHDT, CDR2 FYEKMQ (reference sequence). This chain's CDR3 is CASSSDREYGYTF. CDR3 sequence (DNA): TGTGCCAGCAGCTCGGACAGGGAGTATGGCTACACCTTC.

The chain couples TRBV19 to TRBJ1-2; no clear D gene. The V and J ends lost 5 bases and 11 bases respectively, with 12 bases between them. Looked up from germline, CDR1 is LNHDA and CDR2 is SQIVND (reference sequence). The CDR3 length is 11 residues. The CDR3 is CASSRNLRYTF. The CDR3 coding sequence is TGTGCCAGTAGTCGTAATTTGAGGTACACCTTC. Together with reference TRBV19 and TRBJ1-2, the CDR3 gives the full variable domain: DGGITQSPKYLFRKEGQNVTLSCEQNLNHDAMYWYRQDPGQGLRLIYYSQIVNDFQKGDIAEGYSVSREKKESFPLTVTSAQKNPTAFYLCASSRNLRYTFGSGTRLTVV.

The chain uses TRBV11-2 and TRBJ2-1, with D unresolved. CDR3 length: 11 residues. Germline V gene data show CDR1 as SGHAT and CDR2 as FQNNGV. Trimming shortened V by 3 bases and J by 7 bases, and 4 bases separated the two germline ends. CDR3 residues: CASSFGNEQFF. CDR3 bases: TGTGCCAGCAGCTTCGGGAATGAGCAGTTCTTC.

The chain uses TRBV30 and TRBJ1-6; D ambiguous. Trimming removed 0 bases from V and 0 bases from J, with 12 bases in between. The CDR3 is 17 residues long. Germline-derived CDR1 and CDR2 are GTSNPN and SVGIG (reference sequence). CDR3 DNA sequence: TGTGCCTGGAGTGTACGGAGCCAACTCTCCTATAATTCACCCCTCCACTTT. Its translation is CAWSVRSQLSYNSPLHF.

This clone was seen only once. The chain joins TRBV11-2 to TRBJ2-5; D unclear. The J call may be in error: the DNA end matches TRBJ2-7 better. The germline V gene encodes CDR1 SGHAT and CDR2 FQNNGV. This CDR3 comprises 14 residues. CDR3 bases: TGTGCCAGCAGCCGCAGGTACGACTCCTACGAGCAGTACTTC. This encodes CASSRRYDSYEQYF.

This chain joins TRBV7-9 and TRBJ1-1; 9 nucleotides line up with TRBD1. The V segment lost 9 bases and the J segment 4 bases; nucleotides outside the gene matches: 6. The length of the CDR3 is 13 residues. Germline values: CDR1 SEHNR, CDR2 FQNEAQ (reference sequence). CDR3 in DNA: TGTGCCAGTTTACAGGGGGCGAGCACTGAAGCTTTCTTT. Encoded protein: CASLQGASTEAFF.

The chain recombines TRBV14 with TRBJ2-2, with TRBD2 matching 15 bases. The CDR3 runs to 16 residues. CDR1 is SGHDN, CDR2 FVKESK, per germline. The V gene end was trimmed by 3 bases and the J gene end by 5 bases; junction bases not matched to a gene: 1. CDR3 loop: CASSHGTSGRTGELFF. The DNA of the CDR3 is TGTGCCAGCAGCCACGGGACTAGCGGGAGGACCGGGGAGCTGTTTTTT.

The chain uses TRBV5-3 and TRBJ2-7, with 10 bases matching TRBD1. TRBV5-3 carries the ORF label, with uncertain function. CDR3 length: 14 residues. V lost 4 bases to trimming and J lost 4 bases; unmatched junction nucleotides: 5. Written as DNA, the CDR3 is TGTGCCAGAAGCGACAGGGGGCCGCGATACGAGCAGTACTTC. This sequence encodes CARSDRGPRYEQYF.